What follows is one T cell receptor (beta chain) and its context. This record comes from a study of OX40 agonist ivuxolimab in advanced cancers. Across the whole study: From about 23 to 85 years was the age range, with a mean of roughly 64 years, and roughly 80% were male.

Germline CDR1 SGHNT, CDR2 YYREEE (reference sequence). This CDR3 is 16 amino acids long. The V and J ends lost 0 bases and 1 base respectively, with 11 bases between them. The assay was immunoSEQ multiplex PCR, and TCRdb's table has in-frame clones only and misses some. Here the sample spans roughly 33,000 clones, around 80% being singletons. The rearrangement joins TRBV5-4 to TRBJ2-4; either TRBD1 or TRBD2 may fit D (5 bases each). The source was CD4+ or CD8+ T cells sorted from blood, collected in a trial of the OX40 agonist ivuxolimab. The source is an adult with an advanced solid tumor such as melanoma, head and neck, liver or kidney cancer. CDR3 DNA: TGTGCCAGCAGCTTGGCTGGGACGAATGCCAAAAACATTCAGTACTTC. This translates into CASSLAGTNAKNIQYF.